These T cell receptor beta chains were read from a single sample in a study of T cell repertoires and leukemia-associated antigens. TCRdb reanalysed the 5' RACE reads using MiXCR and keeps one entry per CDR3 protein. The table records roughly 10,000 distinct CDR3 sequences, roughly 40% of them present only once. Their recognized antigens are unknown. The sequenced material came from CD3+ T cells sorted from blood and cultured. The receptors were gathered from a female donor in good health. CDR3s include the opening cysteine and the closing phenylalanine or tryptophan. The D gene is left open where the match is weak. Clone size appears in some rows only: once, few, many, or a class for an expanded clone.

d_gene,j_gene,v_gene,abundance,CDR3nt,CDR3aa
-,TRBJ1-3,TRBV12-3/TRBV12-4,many,TGTGCCAGCAGTTTATTTGCGGGGTTAGCCGGAAACACCATATATTTT,CASSLFAGLAGNTIYF
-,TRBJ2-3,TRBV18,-,TGTGCCAGCTTGTCGAACGCACAGGGTTCAGATACGCAGTATTTT,CASLSNAQGSDTQYF
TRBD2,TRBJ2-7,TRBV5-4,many,TGTGCCAGCAGCCCGTCTAGCGGGAGACGGTACGAGCAGTACTTC,CASSPSSGRRYEQYF
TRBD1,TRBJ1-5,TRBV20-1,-,TGCAGTGCTAGAGGTCAGGGGGCGAAGCAGCCCCAGCATTTT,CSARGQGAKQPQHF
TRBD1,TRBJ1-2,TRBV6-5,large,TGTGCCAGCAGTTCAACAGGGACAGGGATTAGTGGCTACACCTTC,CASSSTGTGISGYTF
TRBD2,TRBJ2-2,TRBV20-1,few,TGCAGTGCCAGAGGGACTAGCGCCGTCGGGGAGCTGTTTTTT,CSARGTSAVGELFF
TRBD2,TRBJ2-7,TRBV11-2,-,TGTGCCAGCAGCCACGCCCTAGCGGGAGTACACGAGCAGTACTTC,CASSHALAGVHEQYF
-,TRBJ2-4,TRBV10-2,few,TGCGCCAGCAGTGAGTCTGACTGGCAAGCCAAAAACATTCAGTACTTC,CASSESDWQAKNIQYF
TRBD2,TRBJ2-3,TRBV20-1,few,TGCAGTGCTAGGTTACTAGCGGGCCTACCTACCACAGATACGCAGTATTTT,CSARLLAGLPTTDTQYF
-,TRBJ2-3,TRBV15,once,TGTCCGACCAGCAGAGAGGCCTGGAGTGCGGGTACGCAGTATTTT,CPTSREAWSAGTQYF
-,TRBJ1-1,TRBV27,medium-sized,TGTGCCAGCAGTTTATACGGGAACACTGAAGCTTTCTTT,CASSLYGNTEAFF
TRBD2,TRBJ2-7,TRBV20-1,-,TGCAGTGCTAGATATACCGCTAGCGGGACCCCCTACGAGCAGTACTTC,CSARYTASGTPYEQYF
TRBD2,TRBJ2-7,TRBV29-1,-,TGCAGCGCCGGGGAGTGGAGCGGGACTAGCTACGAGCAGTACTTC,CSAGEWSGTSYEQYF
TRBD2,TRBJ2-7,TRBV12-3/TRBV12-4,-,TGTGCCAGCAGTACACTAGCGGGGACCTACGGGCAGTACTTC,CASSTLAGTYGQYF
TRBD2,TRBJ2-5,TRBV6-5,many,TGTGCCAGCAGTTACTCCCACGGGGGGGGCCCGGAGACCCAGTACTTC,CASSYSHGGGPETQYF
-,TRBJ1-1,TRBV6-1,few,-,CASSVGRGSFF
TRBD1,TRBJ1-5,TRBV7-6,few,TGTGCCAGCAGCTTAGGGACAGGGGGCAATCAGCCCCAGCATTTT,CASSLGTGGNQPQHF
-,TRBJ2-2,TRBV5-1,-,TGCGCCAGCAGCCTAGATCGGGCCGGGGAGCTGTTTTTT,CASSLDRAGELFF
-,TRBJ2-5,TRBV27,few,TGTGCCAGCAGTTTAAGTCTGGAGACCCAGTACTTC,CASSLSLETQYF
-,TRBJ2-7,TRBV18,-,TGTGCCCGCTCCGGACCCTACGAGCGGTACTTC,CARSGPYERYF
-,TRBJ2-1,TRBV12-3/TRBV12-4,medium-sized,TGTGCCAGCAGTTTGCTGTTCTACAATGAGCAGTTCTTC,CASSLLFYNEQFF
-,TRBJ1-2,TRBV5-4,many,TGTGCCAGCAGCTTGGGGGGCTCCTATGGCTACACCTTC,CASSLGGSYGYTF
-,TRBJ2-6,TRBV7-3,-,-,CASSPKALAGGFGAGVLTF
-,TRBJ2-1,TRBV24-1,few,TGTGCCACCAGTGATGAACAACTGGGGTACAATGAGCAGTTCTTC,CATSDEQLGYNEQFF
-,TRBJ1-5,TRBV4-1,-,TGCACCAGCAGAGAAACGGGGCAGGGTGGCCAGCTCCAGCATTTT,CTSRETGQGGQLQHF
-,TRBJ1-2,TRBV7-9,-,TGTGCCAGCAGCCAAGTTGAGTATTTTGGCTACACCTTC,CASSQVEYFGYTF
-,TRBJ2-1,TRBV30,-,TGTGCCTGGATGGGGCTAGCCGCGCTCTCCTACAATGAGCAGTTCTTC,CAWMGLAALSYNEQFF
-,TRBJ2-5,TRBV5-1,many,TGCGCCAGCAGCTTGGAGGGCAGGTCCAAAGAGACCCAGTACTTC,CASSLEGRSKETQYF
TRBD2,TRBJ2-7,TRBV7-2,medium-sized,TGTGCCAGCAAACGGACTAGCGGGAGTGTCGAGCAGTACTTC,CASKRTSGSVEQYF
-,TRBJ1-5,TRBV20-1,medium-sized,TGCAGTGCTCGGAGACAGGCCAGCAATCAGCCCCAGCATTTT,CSARRQASNQPQHF
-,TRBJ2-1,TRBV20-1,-,TGCAGTGCTTACGGGAATGAGCAGTTCTTC,CSAYGNEQFF
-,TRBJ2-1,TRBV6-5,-,TGTGCCAGCAGCTCAACCGGCATGAGGATGGTGTCCTTC,CASSSTGMRMVSF
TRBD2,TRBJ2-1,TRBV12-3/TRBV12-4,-,TGTGCCAGCAGGGGAGCTAGCGGGAGACCGGAAAATGAGCAGTTCTTC,CASRGASGRPENEQFF
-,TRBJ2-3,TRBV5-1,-,TGCGCCAGCAGCTTGGATAGCGGGCAGGGGGATACGCAGTATTTT,CASSLDSGQGDTQYF
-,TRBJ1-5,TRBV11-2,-,TGTGCCAGCAGCTTAGCCAGCAATCAGCCCCAGCATTTT,CASSLASNQPQHF
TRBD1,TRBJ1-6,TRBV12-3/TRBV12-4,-,TGTGCCAGCACTATCCTTGGGCCCCAGGGGGGGTCACCCCTCCACTTT,CASTILGPQGGSPLHF
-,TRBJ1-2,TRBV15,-,TGTGCCACCAGCAGAGATAGGCGGGCCTACTCATATGGCTACACCTTC,CATSRDRRAYSYGYTF
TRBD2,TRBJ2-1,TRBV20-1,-,TGCAGTGCTTGTAGGCTAGCGGGAGCCCATGAGCAGTTCTTC,CSACRLAGAHEQFF
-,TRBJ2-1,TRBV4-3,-,TGCGCCAGCAGCCAAGACAGGGGGGTCGCTAGTTACAATGAGCAGTTCTTC,CASSQDRGVASYNEQFF
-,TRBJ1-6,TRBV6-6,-,TGTGCCAGCAGTCTCCATCCCCCGTCCCTCCACTTT,CASSLHPPSLHF
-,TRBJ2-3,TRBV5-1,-,TGCGCCAGCAGCCTTGGACACGGCACAGATACGCAGTATTTT,CASSLGHGTDTQYF
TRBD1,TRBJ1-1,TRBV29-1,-,TGCAGCGTTGCGGCCAGGGGGGGAGGGGGCACTGAAGCTTTCTTT,CSVAARGGGGTEAFF
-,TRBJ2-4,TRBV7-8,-,TGTGCCAGCAGCCCTGACATGGGAGCAGCCAAAAACATTCAGTACTTC,CASSPDMGAAKNIQYF
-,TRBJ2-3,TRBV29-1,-,TGCAGCGTAGCCCACACAGATACGCAGTATTTT,CSVAHTDTQYF
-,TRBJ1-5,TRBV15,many,TGTAGCAATCAGCCCCAGCATTTT,CSNQPQHF
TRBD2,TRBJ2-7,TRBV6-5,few,TGTGCCAGTCATAAGGAGGGGACTAGCGGGAGGTTTTCATACGAGCAGTACTTC,CASHKEGTSGRFSYEQYF
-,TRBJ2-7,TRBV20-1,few,TGCAGTGCTAGAGCCCCCGACGGGACTGGCGCCTACGGGCAGTACTTC,CSARAPDGTGAYGQYF
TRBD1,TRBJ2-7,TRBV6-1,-,TGTGCCGGCAGTACGGGACAGGTCTACAAGCAGTACTTC,CAGSTGQVYKQYF
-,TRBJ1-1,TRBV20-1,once,TGCAGTGCCACCCCGATCGACAAGAACACTGGAGCTTTCTTT,CSATPIDKNTGAFF